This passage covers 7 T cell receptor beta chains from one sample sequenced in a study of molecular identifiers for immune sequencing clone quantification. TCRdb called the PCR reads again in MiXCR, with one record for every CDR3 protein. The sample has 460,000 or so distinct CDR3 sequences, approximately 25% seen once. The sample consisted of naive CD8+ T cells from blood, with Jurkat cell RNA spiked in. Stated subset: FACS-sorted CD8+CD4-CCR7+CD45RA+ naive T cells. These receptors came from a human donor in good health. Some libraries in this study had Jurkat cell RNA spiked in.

CDR3 amino acids: CASSPLDPEQFF. Here the CDR3 DNA reads TGTGCCAGCAGCCCACTAGACCCTGAGCAGTTCTTC. This chain links TRBV9 with TRBJ2-1, with D maybe TRBD2 (5 bases). Germline V lookup: CDR1 SGDLS, CDR2 YYNGEE. Trimming took off 4 bases at V and 9 bases at J, with 11 bases between the two ends. CDR3 length equals 12 residues.

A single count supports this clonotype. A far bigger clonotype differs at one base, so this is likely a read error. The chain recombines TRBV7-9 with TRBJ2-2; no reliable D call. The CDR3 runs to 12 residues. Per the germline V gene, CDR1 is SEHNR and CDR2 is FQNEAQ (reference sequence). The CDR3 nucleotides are TGTGTCAGCAGCTTAGGAACCGGGGAGCTGTTTTTT. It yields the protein CVSSLGTGELFF.

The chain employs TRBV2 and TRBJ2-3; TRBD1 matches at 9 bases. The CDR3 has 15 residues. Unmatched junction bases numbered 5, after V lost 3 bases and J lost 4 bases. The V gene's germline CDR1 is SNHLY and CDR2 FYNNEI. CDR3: CASSDGTGGSDTQYF. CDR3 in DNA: TGTGCCAGCAGTGACGGAACAGGGGGCTCAGATACGCAGTATTTT.

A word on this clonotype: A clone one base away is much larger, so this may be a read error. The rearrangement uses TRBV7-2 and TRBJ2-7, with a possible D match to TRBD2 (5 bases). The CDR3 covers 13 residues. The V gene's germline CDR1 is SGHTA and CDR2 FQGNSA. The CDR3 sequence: CVSSLDGAYEQYF. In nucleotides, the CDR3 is TGTGTCAGCAGCTTAGACGGGGCCTACGAGCAGTACTTC.

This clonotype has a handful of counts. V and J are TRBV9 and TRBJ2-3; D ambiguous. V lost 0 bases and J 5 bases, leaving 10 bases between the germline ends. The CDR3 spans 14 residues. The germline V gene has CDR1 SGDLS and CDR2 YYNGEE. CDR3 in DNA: TGTGCCAGCAGCGTAGTGGGATGGGGAGATACGCAGTATTTT. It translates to CASSVVGWGDTQYF.

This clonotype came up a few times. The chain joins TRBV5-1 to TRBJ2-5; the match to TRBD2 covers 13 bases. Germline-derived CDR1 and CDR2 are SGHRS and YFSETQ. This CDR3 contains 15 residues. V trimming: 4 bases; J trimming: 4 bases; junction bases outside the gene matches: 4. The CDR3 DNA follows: TGCGCCAGCAGCACGAGACTAGCGGGGGGAGAGACCCAGTACTTC. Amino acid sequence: CASSTRLAGGETQYF.

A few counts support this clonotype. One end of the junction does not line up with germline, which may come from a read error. CDR3 DNA: TGTGCCAGCAGCCCCTCCCCGGGGAGCTCTGGAAACGCCATATATTTT. It specifies CASSPSPGSSGNAIYF. The chain joins TRBV9 to TRBJ1-3; D unresolved. Germline CDR1 SGDLS, CDR2 YYNGEE. The CDR3 has 16 amino acids.